The present TCR beta chain was sequenced within a study of T cell repertoires in cytomegalovirus infection. Study-level findings and limits: The study identified carriers of CMV plus the relevant HLA from cumulative public TCR beta family frequency.

The germline CDR1 and CDR2 sequences are SGHNT and YENEEA. The CDR3 spans 14 residues. V dropped 0 bases and J dropped 5; count of bases not matched to a gene: 3. A few counts support this clonotype. The antigen remains unidentified. TCRdb processed the reads anew with MiXCR; each CDR3 protein has one entry. The sample lists 630,000 or so distinct CDR3 sequences; 20% to 30% were seen once. This receptor was identified in a human donor in good health (CMV status not recorded). Some clones in this sample may be carry-over from other donors' samples. Sample: CD8+ T cells from PBMCs. The chain couples TRBV11-3 to TRBJ1-1; 7 positions agree with TRBD1. CDR3 sequence reads: CASSLDPQGTEAFF. The DNA for the CDR3 is TGTGCCAGCAGCTTAGATCCACAGGGGACTGAAGCTTTCTTT.